The present T cell receptor (beta chain) was sequenced within a study of control samples from healthy donors and cancer patients. Here immunoSEQ multiplex PCR was the method, and the copy in TCRdb shows in-frame clones only, minus some. The sample shows some 120,000 clones, roughly 92% of them seen only once. The specimen sequenced was PBMCs. The origin of this receptor is a man aged 80 or over with head and neck cancer.

CDR3 protein: CASSQEKRTQLIYGYTF. The CDR3 nucleotides read TGTGCCAGCAGCCAAGAAAAGCGAACACAGCTAATCTATGGCTACACCTTC. The rearrangement links TRBV4-2 to TRBJ1-2; D gene uncertain. V lost 0 bases, J lost 4 bases, and 18 bases lay in between. Germline V lookup: CDR1 LGHNA, CDR2 YNFKEQ. The CDR3 has 17 amino acids.